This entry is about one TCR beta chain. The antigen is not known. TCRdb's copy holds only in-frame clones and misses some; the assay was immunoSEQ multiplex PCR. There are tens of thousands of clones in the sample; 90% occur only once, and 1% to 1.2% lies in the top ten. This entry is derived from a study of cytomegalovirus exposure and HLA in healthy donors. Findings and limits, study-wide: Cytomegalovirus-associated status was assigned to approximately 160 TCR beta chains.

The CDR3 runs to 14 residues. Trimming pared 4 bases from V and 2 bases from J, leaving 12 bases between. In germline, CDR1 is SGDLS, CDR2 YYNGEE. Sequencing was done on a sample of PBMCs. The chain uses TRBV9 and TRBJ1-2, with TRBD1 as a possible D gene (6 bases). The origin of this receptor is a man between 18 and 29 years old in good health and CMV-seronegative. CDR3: CASSSSTGNYGYTF. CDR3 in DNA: TGTGCCAGCAGCTCCTCTACAGGGAACTATGGCTACACCTTC.